The entry below gives a single T cell receptor (beta chain) sequence along with its context. No antigen is known for it. The data derive from a study of molecular identifiers for immune sequencing clone quantification. Study in general: In the replicates, RNA derived from around 20,000 or 99,000 naive CD8 cells was divided into five parts, and four were sequenced.

Libraries of bulk TCR were made by previously described methods (with listed TCR primers). Each CDR3 protein gets one entry after TCRdb re-called the PCR reads with MiXCR. The sample has approximately 550,000 distinct CDR3 sequences, around a fifth seen once; the top ten hold around 0.86%. Naive CD8 T cell sorting was performed on the CD8+CD4-CCR7+CD45RA+ phenotype. Findings and limits, study-wide: The share of molecules held by clones above 20 RNA copies was over 98% in effector cells and under 1% in naive cells.

V was shortened by 6 bases and J by 4 bases, with 11 bases between the two germline ends. Per the germline V gene, CDR1 is LNHDA and CDR2 is SQIVND (reference sequence). The CDR3 loop spans 13 amino acids. The sequenced sample consisted of naive CD8+ T cells from blood, with Jurkat cell RNA spiked in. As for subset: FACS-sorted CD8+CD4-CCR7+CD45RA+ naive T cells. The rearrangement uses TRBV19 and TRBJ2-3; TRBD2 might be the D (5 bases). The receptor was derived from a human donor in good health. Some libraries in this study had Jurkat cell RNA spiked in. The DNA of the CDR3 is TGTGCCAGTAGCCTCGAGGGCCCAGATACGCAGTATTTT. Protein product: CASSLEGPDTQYF.